Below are 31 T cell receptor beta chains sequenced from a single sample in a study of regulatory dendritic cells for organ transplantation. Produced via immunoSEQ multiplex PCR; TCRdb's table is partial and in-frame only. This table holds approximately 35,000 clones, about 89% found once. The material sequenced was naive CD4+ T cells from blood. Subset defined: CD45RA+ naive T cells. The source is a human donor in good health.

V gene TRBV4-3 combines with J gene TRBJ2-7; 8 nucleotides align to TRBD2. Germline lookup yields CDR1 LGHNA and CDR2 YSLEER. Unmatched junction bases numbered 6, after V lost 4 bases and J lost 4 bases. The CDR3 is 14 amino acids. The CDR3 nucleotides read TGCGCCAGCAGCCCTACCGAGCGGGGGTACGAGCAGTACTTC. Translating gives CASSPTERGYEQYF.

The chain recombines TRBV5-4 with TRBJ2-3, with 12 bases aligning to TRBD2. The germline V gene encodes CDR1 SGHNT and CDR2 YYREEE (reference sequence). The CDR3 spans 17 residues. J was trimmed by 3 bases and V by 4 bases; bases with no gene match: 9. The CDR3 here is CASSPRTSGVVTDTQYF. The CDR3 nucleotides are TGTGCCAGCAGCCCTCGGACTAGCGGGGTTGTAACAGATACGCAGTATTTT. Combining the CDR3 with reference TRBV5-4 and TRBJ2-3 gives the whole variable domain ETGVTQSPTHLIKTRGQQVTLRCSSQSGHNTVSWYQQALGQGPQFIFQYYREEENGRGNFPPRFSGLQFPNYSSELNVNALELDDSALYLCASSPRTSGVVTDTQYFGPGTRLTVL.

The gene calls are TRBV30 and TRBJ2-3; TRBD2 is a possible D gene (5 bases). The CDR3 is 15 amino acids. In germline, CDR1 is GTSNPN, CDR2 SVGIG (reference sequence). V was trimmed by 2 bases and J by 0 bases, leaving 12 bases between them. CDR3 sequence (DNA): TGTGCCTGGAGTCTACTAGGGTCTAGCACAGATACGCAGTATTTT. It translates to CAWSLLGSSTDTQYF.

J is TRBJ2-7 and V is TRBV5-4, with 13 bases identical to TRBD2. The junction had 7 bases not matched to a gene; V was cut back by 4 bases and J by 3 bases. The CDR3 runs to 16 residues. Germline-derived CDR1 and CDR2 are SGHNT and YYREEE (reference sequence). CDR3 sequence reads: CASSPGTSGVSYEQYF. The DNA of the CDR3 is TGTGCCAGCAGCCCCGGGACTAGCGGGGTAAGCTACGAGCAGTACTTC.

The chain recombines TRBV7-6 with TRBJ2-7, with D possibly TRBD2 on 5 matching bases. The CDR3 contains 15 residues. The germline CDR1 and CDR2 sequences are SGHVS and FNYEAQ. V was clipped by 1 base and J by 2 bases, with 12 bases between them. DNA of the CDR3: TGTGCCAGCAGCTTAGGGCCAGCGGAGGCCTACGAGCAGTACTTC. This gives the protein CASSLGPAEAYEQYF.

The V call is TRBV7-9, the J call TRBJ1-5; D ambiguous. This CDR3 has 17 amino acids. Germline V gene lookup returns CDR1 SEHNR and CDR2 FQNEAQ (reference sequence). V gave up 5 bases and J gave up 8 bases, with 25 bases separating them. The CDR3 DNA follows: TGTGCCAGCAGCGAAGGACGGGCACGGGATGAGGTGGAGCCCCAGCATTTT. Translation gives CASSEGRARDEVEPQHF.

The chain employs TRBV28 and TRBJ2-5; D gene ambiguous. In germline, CDR1 is MDHEN, CDR2 SYDVKM. V gave up 6 bases and J gave up 0 bases, with 17 bases separating them. The CDR3 sequence is 16 residues long. The CDR3 protein is CASSPRASKYQETQYF. The CDR3 DNA reads as TGTGCCAGCAGCCCAAGGGCGAGCAAGTACCAAGAGACCCAGTACTTC.

The rearrangement links TRBV19 to TRBJ2-2; either TRBD1 or TRBD2 may supply D (5 bases each). V was shortened by 5 bases and J by 1 base, with 11 bases between the two germline ends. In germline, CDR1 is LNHDA, CDR2 SQIVND (reference sequence). The CDR3 sequence is 15 residues long. The CDR3 loop reads CASSSGRWNTGELFF. CDR3 bases: TGTGCCAGTAGTTCGGGGCGTTGGAACACCGGGGAGCTGTTTTTT.

The chain joins TRBV7-2 to TRBJ2-3; no definite D call. V lost 2 bases and J lost 4, with 4 bases in between. CDR1 is SGHTA, CDR2 FQGNSA, per germline. This CDR3 is 12 amino acids long. The CDR3 spells CASSLRPDTQYF. In DNA, the CDR3 is TGTGCCAGCAGCTTAAGGCCAGATACGCAGTATTTT.

The V call is TRBV11-3, the J call TRBJ2-1; 12 nucleotides agree with TRBD2. The V segment lost 4 bases and the J segment 4 bases; nucleotides outside the gene matches: 2. CDR1 is SGHNT, CDR2 YENEEA, per germline. The CDR3 consists of 15 residues. CDR3 nucleotides: TGTGCCAGCAGCTGGACTAGCGGGGCATACAATGAGCAGTTCTTC. Encoded protein: CASSWTSGAYNEQFF.

The chain has TRBV14 and TRBJ1-2; TRBD1 might be the D (6 bases). This CDR3 is built from 17 residues. Per germline, CDR1 SGHDN and CDR2 FVKESK. Trimming took 0 bases from V and 0 from J, leaving 14 bases between them. The CDR3 sequence: CASSQDLGAGTNYGYTF. The CDR3 region has the DNA TGTGCCAGCAGCCAAGATTTGGGGGCCGGGACTAACTATGGCTACACCTTC.

This CDR3 is CASSLGPGELFF. CDR3 bases: TGTGCCAGCAGTTTAGGACCCGGGGAGCTGTTTTTT. The chain combines TRBV28 with TRBJ2-2; D ambiguous. Germline V gene data show CDR1 as MDHEN and CDR2 as SYDVKM. This CDR3 is built from 12 residues. Trimming shortened V by 2 bases and J by 6 bases, and 4 bases separated the two germline ends.

This sequence joins TRBV29-1 and TRBJ2-1; perhaps D is TRBD1 or TRBD2 (5 bases each). Germline V CDR1 and CDR2: SQVTM, ANQGSEA. Trimming stripped 4 bases from V and 5 bases from J, with 24 bases between. The CDR3 totals 17 residues. The CDR3 DNA follows: TGCAGCGTTGCGGGAACCACCGACAGTGCGCTGAACAATGAGCAGTTCTTC. It translates to CSVAGTTDSALNNEQFF.

The chain combines TRBV4-1 with TRBJ2-1, with D possibly being TRBD1 or TRBD2 (5 bases each). The CDR3 covers 13 residues. Looked up from germline, CDR1 is MGHRA and CDR2 is YSYEKL. Trimming left V 1 base short and J 9 bases short, with 10 bases between. The CDR3 DNA reads as TGCGCCAGCAGCCAAGTGGGGGTAACTGAGCAGTTCTTC. The encoded protein is CASSQVGVTEQFF.

The chain has TRBV19 and TRBJ2-1; 9 bases map to TRBD2. This CDR3 comprises 16 residues. Germline V CDR1 and CDR2: LNHDA, SQIVND (reference sequence). V shed 3 bases, J shed 2 bases, and the junction held 5 bases outside the gene matches. The CDR3 DNA reads TGTGCCAGTAGTATGACCGGGACTAGCCCCTACAATGAGCAGTTCTTC. The encoded protein is CASSMTGTSPYNEQFF.

This sequence joins TRBV6-5 and TRBJ2-2; TRBD2 might be the D (5 bases). Germline V gene data show CDR1 as MNHEY and CDR2 as SVGAGI. The CDR3 runs 14 residues. Trimming removed 7 bases at V and 7 bases at J, with 16 bases between. The DNA of the CDR3 is TGTGCCAGCACCAGACTACTATCGGTCGGGGAGCTGTTTTTT. This sequence encodes CASTRLLSVGELFF.

The chain employs TRBV5-4 and TRBJ2-3; no reliable D call. Germline CDR1 reads SGHNT; CDR2 reads YYREEE (reference sequence). There are 13 residues in the CDR3. V was pared by 0 bases and J by 14 bases, with 16 bases between. CDR3 sequence reads: CASSLVSGEDRYF. CDR3 bases: TGTGCCAGCAGCTTGGTGTCAGGAGAAGACCGGTATTTT.

CDR3 amino acids: CASSIPLAGSEQFF. DNA for the CDR3: TGTGCCAGTAGTATACCCCTAGCGGGCTCCGAGCAGTTCTTC. The V gene is TRBV19, the J gene TRBJ2-1, with 8 bases matching TRBD2. V was clipped by 2 bases and J by 10 bases; unmatched bases: 7. The CDR3 runs to 14 residues. Germline V CDR1 and CDR2: LNHDA, SQIVND (reference sequence).

A word on this clone: In the same sample, other DNA sequences code for this CDR3. The rearrangement uses TRBV7-2 and TRBJ1-1, with a tentative D call TRBD1 (5 bases). Germline loops: CDR1 SGHTA, CDR2 FQGNSA. The V and J ends lost 3 bases and 5 bases respectively, with 10 bases between them. CDR3 length: 13 residues. The CDR3 region has the DNA TGTGCCAGCAGCTTCAGGGTCGGGACTGAAGCTTTCTTT. Amino acid sequence: CASSFRVGTEAFF.

The rearrangement links TRBV5-1 to TRBJ1-1; TRBD1 matches 8 bases. The CDR3 runs to 17 residues. The germline CDR1 and CDR2 sequences are SGHRS and YFSETQ. With 0 bases clipped from V and 1 base from J, the junction kept 8 bases outside the gene matches. The CDR3 loop is CASSLAGQGEANTEAFF. The CDR3 DNA reads TGCGCCAGCAGCTTGGCCGGACAGGGTGAAGCGAACACTGAAGCTTTCTTT.

The rearrangement joins TRBV18 to TRBJ2-3, with 9 positions matching TRBD1. Per the germline V gene, CDR1 is KGHSH and CDR2 is LQKENI. The CDR3 covers 15 residues. Losses at the gene ends were 8 bases for V and 4 bases for J; bases not matched to a gene: 10. The CDR3 region has the DNA TGTGCCAGCACGCGGGACAGGGCTGGGTCAGATACGCAGTATTTT. It yields the protein CASTRDRAGSDTQYF.

The chain couples TRBV7-9 to TRBJ2-3; 7 bases agree with TRBD2. Losses at the gene ends were 2 bases for V and 2 bases for J; bases not matched to a gene: 13. CDR1 is SEHNR and CDR2 is FQNEAQ in the germline V gene (reference sequence). This CDR3 has 18 amino acids. The chain's CDR3 is CASSLSLSSGGNTDTQYF. The DNA for the CDR3 is TGTGCCAGCAGCTTATCCTTATCTTCGGGGGGAAACACAGATACGCAGTATTTT.

This chain joins TRBV18 and TRBJ2-1; no clear D gene. There are 14 residues in the CDR3. CDR1 is KGHSH and CDR2 is LQKENI in the germline V gene. V was pared by 3 bases and J by 2 bases, with 8 bases between. CDR3 region: CASSPPPAYNEQFF. CDR3 coding DNA: TGTGCCAGCTCACCGCCCCCTGCCTACAATGAGCAGTTCTTC.

The chain has TRBV6-1 and TRBJ1-3; D possibly corresponds to TRBD1 (5 bases). V lost 6 bases to trimming and J lost 2 bases, with 11 bases between them. The CDR3 has 14 amino acids. Germline V lookup: CDR1 MNHNS, CDR2 SASEGT. The CDR3 sequence: CASRTGGTGNTIYF. Written as DNA, the CDR3 is TGTGCCAGCAGAACAGGTGGTACTGGAAACACCATATATTTT.

This rearrangement joins TRBV5-5 to TRBJ2-7; 8 nucleotides match TRBD1. Trimming cost V 1 base and J 5 bases; bases outside gene matches: 5. Germline V gene sequence: CDR1 SGHKS, CDR2 YYEKEE (reference sequence). This CDR3 is built from 14 residues. CDR3 amino acids: CASSLNQGAHEQYF. The DNA for the CDR3 is TGTGCCAGCAGCTTGAACCAGGGGGCTCACGAGCAGTACTTC.

In DNA, the CDR3 is TGTGCCAGCAGGAAAACTTTCAGGGGGCTTGGGGAGACCCAGTACTTC. Residues: CASRKTFRGLGETQYF. This sequence joins TRBV2 and TRBJ2-5; 8 bases map to TRBD1. V lost 6 bases, J lost 5 bases, and 14 bases stayed unmatched. The CDR3 covers 16 residues. Germline values: CDR1 SNHLY, CDR2 FYNNEI.

This chain joins TRBV7-2 and TRBJ2-1; 8 bases fit TRBD2. The V gene's germline CDR1 is SGHTA and CDR2 FQGNSA. The CDR3 length is 15 residues. Trimming took 1 base from V and 5 from J; bases not matched to a gene: 4. CDR3 nucleotides: TGTGCCAGCAGCTTAGTCACTAGCGGCAACAATGAGCAGTTCTTC. It codes for CASSLVTSGNNEQFF.

In DNA form, the CDR3 reads TGTGCCTGGAGTTCTGGGGCGAACACTGAAGCTTTCTTT. Protein product: CAWSSGANTEAFF. V gene TRBV30 combines with J gene TRBJ1-1; TRBD1 might be the D (5 bases). CDR1 GTSNPN and CDR2 SVGIG come from the germline V gene (reference sequence). V lost 2 bases to trimming and J lost 1 base, with 8 bases between them. The CDR3 sequence is 13 residues long.

The chain joins TRBV7-8 to TRBJ2-7; D remains unclear. V was trimmed by 3 bases and J by 5 bases, leaving 8 bases between them. The CDR3 loop spans 12 amino acids. The germline CDR1 and CDR2 sequences are SGHVS and FQNEAQ. The CDR3 sequence: CASSFTDHEQYF. The CDR3 DNA sequence: TGTGCCAGCAGCTTCACTGACCACGAGCAGTACTTC.

This clone showed up just a few times. This sequence joins TRBV2 and TRBJ1-3, with D perhaps matching TRBD1 (5 bases). Germline V gives CDR1 SNHLY, CDR2 FYNNEI. Deletions cut 6 bases from V and 1 base from J, with 16 bases between. CDR3 length: 16 residues. Here the CDR3 DNA reads TGTGCCAGCAGCCCCGCAGGGACCTATTCTGGAAACACCATATATTTT. Translated, it gives CASSPAGTYSGNTIYF. Variable domain in full (rest from reference TRBV2 and TRBJ1-3): EPEVTQTPSHQVTQMGQEVILRCVPISNHLYFYWYRQILGQKVEFLVSFYNNEISEKSEIFDDQFSVERPDGSNFTLKIRSTKLEDSAMYFCASSPAGTYSGNTIYFGEGSWLTVV.

This clone was found a few times. J is TRBJ1-1 and V is TRBV18; TRBD1 might be the D (5 bases). The germline V gene has CDR1 KGHSH and CDR2 LQKENI. The CDR3 has 15 residues. The ends were cut back, 4 bases at V and 0 bases at J, with 12 bases in the middle. CDR3 coding DNA: TGTGCCAGCTCACAAAGGGGACCGGTGAACACTGAAGCTTTCTTT. The encoded protein is CASSQRGPVNTEAFF.